Shown below are 27 T cell receptor beta chains from a single sample sequenced in a study of T cells after yellow fever vaccination. TCRdb reanalysed the 5' RACE reads using MiXCR and keeps one entry per CDR3 protein. The sample holds 340,000 or so distinct CDR3 sequences, about 12% seen once. The specimen was CD4+ T cells sorted from PBMCs, collected 15 days after the yellow fever booster vaccination. Receptors were obtained from a man aged 18-30 years who received the YFV17D yellow fever vaccine.

The rearrangement uses TRBV12-3 or TRBV12-4 and TRBJ1-2, with 8 bases lining up with TRBD1. V shed 5 bases, J shed 7 bases, and the junction held 12 bases outside the gene matches. This CDR3 is 15 amino acids long. The CDR3: CASSPPGQGIAGYTF. DNA of the CDR3: TGTGCCAGCAGTCCGCCCGGACAGGGTATTGCTGGCTACACCTTC.

This clonotype was observed a few times. The chain combines TRBV5-1 with TRBJ2-6; 11 positions match TRBD1. CDR3 length equals 18 residues. Germline V gives CDR1 SGHRS, CDR2 YFSETQ. Losses at the gene ends were 0 bases for V and 2 bases for J; bases not matched to a gene: 4. DNA for the CDR3: TGCGCCAGCAGCTTGGCCGGGACAGGGGGACCTGGGGCCAACGTCCTGACTTTC. Translating it yields CASSLAGTGGPGANVLTF.

At least ten counts were recorded for this clonotype. The chain has TRBV5-5 and TRBJ1-2, with D possibly matching TRBD1 (6 bases). CDR1 and CDR2 from the germline V gene are SGHKS and YYEKEE (reference sequence). V was clipped by 4 bases and J by 5 bases, with 9 bases between them. The CDR3 loop spans 12 amino acids. The CDR3 loop reads CASSRTAYGYTF. Here the CDR3 DNA reads TGTGCCAGCAGCCGGACAGCTTATGGCTACACCTTC. The whole variable domain, remainder taken from reference TRBV5-5 and TRBJ1-2, is DAGVTQSPTHLIKTRGQQVTLRCSPISGHKSVSWYQQVLGQGPQFIFQYYEKEERGRGNFPDRFSARQFPNYSSELNVNALLLGDSALYLCASSRTAYGYTFGSGTRLTVV.

Written as DNA, the CDR3 is TGTGCCAGCAGTTTAAGCCCCGCCTGGGGCAATCAGCCCCAGCATTTT. This gives the protein CASSLSPAWGNQPQHF. The chain has TRBV12-3 or TRBV12-4 and TRBJ1-5; no clear D gene. This CDR3 is built from 16 residues. Between the trimmed V and J ends, which lost 2 bases and 2 bases, there was a span of 13 bases.

This chain connects TRBV7-9 to TRBJ2-7, with 8 bases that match TRBD2. The V gene end was trimmed by 4 bases and the J gene end by 1 base; junction bases not matched to a gene: 9. CDR3 length: 16 residues. From germline, CDR1 is SEHNR and CDR2 FQNEAQ (reference sequence). The CDR3 region is CASSSVASGWSYEQYF. CDR3 nucleotide sequence: TGTGCCAGCAGCTCTGTTGCTAGCGGGTGGTCCTACGAGCAGTACTTC.

This clonotype was observed a few times. The rearrangement links TRBV12-3 or TRBV12-4 to TRBJ2-5; 8 bases are shared with TRBD1. J was trimmed by 4 bases and V by 5 bases; bases with no gene match: 6. The CDR3 totals 14 residues. The CDR3 coding sequence is TGTGCCAGCAGTCGGACAGGGATCGGAGAGACCCAGTACTTC. Protein sequence: CASSRTGIGETQYF.

This clonotype was counted between two and nine times. The junction shows a germline mismatch at one end, possibly a read error. The V gene is TRBV20-1, the J gene TRBJ1-2; D unclear. Germline assignment: CDR1 DFQATT and CDR2 SNEGSKA (reference sequence). This CDR3 region has 10 residues. The CDR3 coding sequence is TGCAGTGCCAGAGTCTATGGCTACACCTTC. This gives the protein CSARVYGYTF.

There are a few counts of this clonotype. This chain uses TRBV18 with TRBJ2-7, with TRBD2 as a possible D gene (6 bases). CDR3 size: 12 residues. The germline gives CDR1 KGHSH, CDR2 LQKENI. The V end lost 3 bases, the J end lost 6 bases, and 9 bases lay between the germline ends. The CDR3 DNA follows: TGTGCCAGCTCACCGGAGGGTTCCGAGCAGTACTTC. Translation: CASSPEGSEQYF.

This clonotype was counted a few times. V usage is TRBV6-5 and J usage is TRBJ1-6; 9 bases are shared with TRBD1. J was trimmed by 7 bases and V by 9 bases; bases with no gene match: 7. The CDR3 length is 14 residues. Germline CDR1 MNHEY, CDR2 SVGAGI. The CDR3 DNA is TGTGCCAGTTCCCGGGACAGGGTGAATTCACCCCTCCACTTT. Translation: CASSRDRVNSPLHF.

The chain is built from TRBV6-6 and TRBJ1-2, with D possibly matching TRBD1 (6 bases). CDR1 is MNHNY and CDR2 is SVGAGI in the germline V gene (reference sequence). This CDR3 has 12 amino acids. V dropped 6 bases and J dropped 11 bases, with 16 bases sitting between them. The CDR3 is CASSSPGGTYTF. The CDR3 bases are TGTGCCAGCAGCTCCCCGGGGGGCACTTACACCTTC.

This clonotype was recorded many times. The chain recombines TRBV4-2 with TRBJ2-5; 7 bases map to TRBD1. The J segment lost 6 bases and the V segment lost 0 bases, leaving 1 base of the junction unmatched. The CDR3 contains 13 residues. Germline V gene lookup returns CDR1 LGHNA and CDR2 YNFKEQ. The CDR3 region has the DNA TGTGCCAGCAGCCAAGACAGGGGGAAGACCCAGTACTTC. It translates to CASSQDRGKTQYF.

The chain carries TRBV7-2 and TRBJ2-2, with 7 positions matching TRBD1. The length of the CDR3 is 13 residues. Germline assignment: CDR1 SGHTA and CDR2 FQGNSA. J was trimmed by 6 bases and V by 10 bases; bases with no gene match: 8. Written as DNA, the CDR3 is TGTGCCAACTCGAGACAGGGCGCCGGGGAGCTGTTTTTT. Encoded protein: CANSRQGAGELFF.

V is TRBV4-2 and J is TRBJ2-7; 8 bases map to TRBD2. Germline CDR1 LGHNA, CDR2 YNFKEQ. The CDR3 runs 16 residues. After removal of 0 bases from V and 0 bases from J, the junction contained 4 bases not matched to a gene. CDR3 amino acids: CASSQDRGGSSYEQYF. CDR3 DNA sequence: TGTGCCAGCAGCCAAGATCGGGGGGGAAGCTCCTACGAGCAGTACTTC.

The chain carries TRBV12-3 or TRBV12-4 and TRBJ2-1; 7 bases are shared with TRBD1. The CDR3 runs to 15 residues. The ends lost 5 bases at V and 6 bases at J; junction bases unmatched: 10. CDR3 amino acids: CASSRRQGNSNEQFF. CDR3 DNA: TGTGCCAGCAGTCGTAGACAGGGTAATAGCAATGAGCAGTTCTTC.

V is TRBV20-1 and J is TRBJ2-7, with D possibly being TRBD1 (5 bases). Per the germline V gene, CDR1 is DFQATT and CDR2 is SNEGSKA (reference sequence). Between the trimmed V and J ends, which lost 1 base and 0 bases, there was a span of 10 bases. The CDR3 is 14 amino acids. The CDR3 sequence is CSARGGRSSYEQYV. The CDR3, as DNA: TGCAGTGCTAGAGGGGGCCGAAGCTCCTACGAGCAGTACGTC.

The chain employs TRBV6-5 and TRBJ2-3; TRBD2 aligns across 9 bases. Germline V gene lookup returns CDR1 MNHEY and CDR2 SVGAGI. With 8 bases clipped from V and 2 bases from J, the junction kept 8 bases outside the gene matches. This CDR3 is 15 amino acids long. In nucleotides, the CDR3 is TGTGCCAGCGGCGAGGCTAGCGGGAACACAGATACGCAGTATTTT. Amino acid sequence: CASGEASGNTDTQYF.

This clonotype occurred many times. The chain uses TRBV3-1 and TRBJ1-2, with D unclear. The length of the CDR3 is 12 residues. The V end was cut by 4 bases, the J end by 4 bases, with 7 bases between. Germline-derived CDR1 and CDR2 are LGHDT and YNNKEL (reference sequence). In nucleotides, the CDR3 is TGTGCCAGCAGCCGAGAGTCCTATGGCTACACCTTC. It specifies CASSRESYGYTF.

This clonotype was seen a few times. This rearrangement joins TRBV5-1 to TRBJ2-3; D remains unclear. The CDR3 has 15 residues. Trimming cost V 5 bases and J 2 bases, with 15 bases left between them. Germline values: CDR1 SGHRS, CDR2 YFSETQ. CDR3 region: CASRRQVQPTDTQYF. The DNA of the CDR3 is TGCGCCAGCAGGCGTCAGGTTCAGCCCACAGATACGCAGTATTTT.

The chain recombines TRBV7-8 with TRBJ1-5; no definite D call. Per the germline V gene, CDR1 is SGHVS and CDR2 is FQNEAQ. V was clipped by 3 bases and J by 3 bases, with 9 bases between them. CDR3 size: 14 residues. The CDR3 DNA is TGTGCCAGCAGCTTGGCGACAAACAATCAGCCCCAGCATTTT. This gives the protein CASSLATNNQPQHF.

There are many counts of this clonotype. This sequence joins TRBV12-3 or TRBV12-4 and TRBJ2-1, with D tentatively TRBD2 (5 bases). CDR3 length: 16 residues. V dropped 3 bases and J dropped 3 bases, with 15 bases sitting between them. The CDR3 DNA reads as TGTGCCAGCAGTTTGGTACTAGGACGGATCTACAATGAGCAGTTCTTC. Amino acid sequence: CASSLVLGRIYNEQFF.

This clonotype turned up a few times. The V and J genes are TRBV12-3 or TRBV12-4 and TRBJ1-2; 8 bases match TRBD1. The CDR3 is 14 amino acids. With 5 bases clipped from V and 2 bases from J, the junction kept 4 bases outside the gene matches. The CDR3 DNA is TGTGCCAGCAGTCATGGACAGGGCAACTATGGCTACACCTTC. Amino acids: CASSHGQGNYGYTF.

The rearrangement uses TRBV28 and TRBJ2-7; 7 bases are shared with TRBD2. The CDR3 is 12 residues long. The germline V gene encodes CDR1 MDHEN and CDR2 SYDVKM. Germline trimming cut 11 bases from V and 3 bases from J; bases unmatched to any gene: 7. Written as DNA, the CDR3 is TGTGCCCGCTCGGGGGGAGTCTACGAGCAGTACGTC. This gives the protein CARSGGVYEQYV.

This clonotype was recorded many times. This rearrangement joins TRBV10-3 to TRBJ2-3; 7 bases align to TRBD1. CDR1 and CDR2 (germline): ENHRY, SYGVKD. The CDR3 totals 15 residues. Trimming took 10 bases from V and 5 from J; bases not matched to a gene: 15. The CDR3 coding sequence is TGTGCCACCCAGGGGGTAGCAACGCAGGAAGATACGCAGTATTTT. Protein: CATQGVATQEDTQYF.

This clonotype showed up just a few times. The chain recombines TRBV4-3 with TRBJ2-1; 10 bases are a match to TRBD1. From germline, CDR1 is LGHNA and CDR2 YSLEER. The CDR3 sequence is 18 residues long. Trimming took 2 bases from V and 7 from J; bases not matched to a gene: 14. The CDR3 here is CASSQFGPGTGVVNEQFF. CDR3 sequence (DNA): TGCGCCAGCAGCCAATTTGGACCCGGGACAGGGGTGGTAAATGAGCAGTTCTTC.

In this sample, this clonotype turned up a few times. The chain recombines TRBV2 with TRBJ1-6; 7 bases fit TRBD1. The CDR3 sequence is 14 residues long. J was trimmed by 7 bases and V by 5 bases; bases with no gene match: 5. Germline V CDR1 and CDR2: SNHLY, FYNNEI. DNA of the CDR3: TGTGCCAGCAGTACCGGGACAGCCAATTCACCCCTCCACTTT. This gives the protein CASSTGTANSPLHF.

CDR3 amino acids: CASSVGASGNYNEQFF. CDR3 nucleotide sequence: TGTGCCAGCAGCGTAGGGGCTAGCGGGAATTACAATGAGCAGTTCTTC. The chain couples TRBV9 to TRBJ2-1; 9 positions match TRBD2. With 0 bases clipped from V and 4 bases from J, the junction kept 5 bases outside the gene matches. The CDR3 is made up of 16 amino acids. Per the germline V gene, CDR1 is SGDLS and CDR2 is YYNGEE.

Worth noting for this clonotype: It may be a read error: a sequence one base away is much more abundant. V is TRBV7-2 and J is TRBJ2-3; no definite D call. Germline assignment: CDR1 SGHTA and CDR2 FQGNSA. V was cut by 2 bases and J by 2 bases, with 8 bases left in between. CDR3 length: 14 amino acids. CDR3 amino acids: CASSLRKTTDTQYF. CDR3 DNA: TGTGCCAGCAGCTTAAGGAAGACCACAGATACGCAGTATTTT.